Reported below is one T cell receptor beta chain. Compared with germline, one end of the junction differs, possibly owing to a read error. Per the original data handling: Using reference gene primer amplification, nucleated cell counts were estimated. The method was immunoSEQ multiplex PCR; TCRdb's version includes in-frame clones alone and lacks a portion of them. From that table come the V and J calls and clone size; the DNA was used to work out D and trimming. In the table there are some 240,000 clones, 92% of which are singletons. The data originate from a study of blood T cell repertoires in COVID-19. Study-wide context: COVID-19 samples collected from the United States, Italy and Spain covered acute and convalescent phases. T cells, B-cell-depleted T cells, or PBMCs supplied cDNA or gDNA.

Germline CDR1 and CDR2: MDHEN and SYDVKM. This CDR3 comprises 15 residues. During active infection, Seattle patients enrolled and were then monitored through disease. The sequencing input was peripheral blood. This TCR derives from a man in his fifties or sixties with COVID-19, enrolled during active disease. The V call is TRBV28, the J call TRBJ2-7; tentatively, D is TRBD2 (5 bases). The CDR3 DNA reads TGTGCCAGCAGATCCCAGGACGGTGTAGTTGGGCTCGGGGACTTC. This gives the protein CASRSQDGVVGLGDF. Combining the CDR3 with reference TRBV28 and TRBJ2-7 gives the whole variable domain DVKVTQSSRYLVKRTGEKVFLECVQDMDHENMFWYRQDPGLGLRLIYFSYDVKMKEKGDIPEGYSVSREKKERFSLILESASTNQTSMYLCASRSQDGVVGLGDFGPGTRLTVT.